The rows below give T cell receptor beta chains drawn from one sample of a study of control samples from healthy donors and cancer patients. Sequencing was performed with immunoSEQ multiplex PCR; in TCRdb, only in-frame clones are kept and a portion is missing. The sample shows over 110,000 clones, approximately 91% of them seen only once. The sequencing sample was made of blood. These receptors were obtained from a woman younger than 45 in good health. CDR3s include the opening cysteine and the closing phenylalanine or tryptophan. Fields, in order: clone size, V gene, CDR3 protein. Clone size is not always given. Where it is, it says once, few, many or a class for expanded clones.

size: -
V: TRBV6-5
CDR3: CASSYVVGQETQYF

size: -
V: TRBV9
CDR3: CASSVGGQPLGDGYTF

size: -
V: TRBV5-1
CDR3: CASSRSGNTGELFF

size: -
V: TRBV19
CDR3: CASSWGRGGTEAFF

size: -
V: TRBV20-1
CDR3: CSASSGSSYNEQFF

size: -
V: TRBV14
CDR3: CASSQQLTSYNEQFF

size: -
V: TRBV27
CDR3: CASSFGGFRSPLHF

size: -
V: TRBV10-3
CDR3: CAISESGGRDPEAFF

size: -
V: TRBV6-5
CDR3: CASSYSSQGAGNTIYF

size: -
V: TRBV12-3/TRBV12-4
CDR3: CASSKTTGELFF

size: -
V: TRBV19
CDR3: CASSQSRVSGNTIYF

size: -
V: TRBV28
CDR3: CASSFLGTRQQYF

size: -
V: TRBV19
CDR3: CASSISPDTQYF

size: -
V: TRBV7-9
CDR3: CASTTGQGTTEAFF

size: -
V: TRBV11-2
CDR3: CASSTGTSAQETQYF

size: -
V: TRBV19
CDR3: CASSAGPAYGYTF

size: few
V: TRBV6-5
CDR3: CASSSYGSSYEQYF

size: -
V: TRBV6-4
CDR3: CASSDPSSYEQYF

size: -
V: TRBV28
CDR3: CASSQTTSVTTYEQYF

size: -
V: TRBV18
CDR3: CASSPGTGGEGYTF

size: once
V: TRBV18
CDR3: CASSPLDGDQPQHF

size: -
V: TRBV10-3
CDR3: CAISESRTGPNEQFF

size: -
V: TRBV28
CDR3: CASSPRLAGAYEQYF

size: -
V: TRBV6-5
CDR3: CASRATGEAGELFF

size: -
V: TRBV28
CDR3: CASSLFGGGGYEQYF

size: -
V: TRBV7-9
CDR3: CASSVGLISSDTQYF

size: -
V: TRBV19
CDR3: CASSNRAPPTYEQYF

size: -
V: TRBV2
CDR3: CASRHRGRYNEQFF